Sequencing of this TCR beta chain was carried out in a study of T-cell memory formation after mild COVID-19. Study-wide findings and caveats: Contracting clones localized mainly to CM and EM when CD4+ and mainly to EMRA when CD8+.

With V trimmed by 2 bases and J by 7 bases, 11 bases remained unmatched. From germline, CDR1 is SGHVS and CDR2 FQNEAQ. The CDR3 runs to 16 residues. TCR alpha and TCR beta cDNA libraries with sample barcodes and UMIs came from 5'RACE using constant-segment primers. TCRdb reanalysed the 5' RACE reads using MiXCR and keeps one entry per CDR3 protein. Counted here are roughly 410,000 distinct CDR3 sequences, roughly 26% occurring once; the ten biggest clones make up around 8.8%. This clonotype has a handful of counts. Its cognate antigen is unknown. V usage is TRBV7-8 and J usage is TRBJ1-1; 9 nucleotides agree with TRBD1. The sequenced material came from PBMCs or a T cell subset sorted from them (not recorded which). The TCR was taken from an adult woman who had mild COVID-19 (a few samples of this study predate the infection). Cell type and time point are not known. The CDR3 DNA reads as TGTGCCAGCAGCTTACGGGACAGGGTTTTAAGCATTGAAGCTTTCTTT. It codes for CASSLRDRVLSIEAFF.